This T cell receptor (beta chain) was sequenced during a study of blood T cell repertoires in COVID-19. The CDR3 runs to 15 residues. Germline V gives CDR1 SGHAT, CDR2 FQNNGV. The junction had 7 bases not matched to a gene; V was cut back by 4 bases and J by 3 bases. In the original analysis: For nucleated cells, counts were estimated from reference gene primer amplification. Repertoires were generated with immunoSEQ multiplex PCR, while TCRdb's copy carries only in-frame clones and drops some. V and J calls and clone size are as listed in that table; D and trimming were resolved from the DNA. The sample includes 30,000 to 50,000 clones, 85% to 90% of them seen just once.

The TCR originated in a man aged 60 to 75 with acute or convalescent COVID-19. Sequencing input: peripheral blood. This chain joins TRBV11-2 and TRBJ1-1; 8 bases are a match to TRBD1. The CDR3 is CASSSSDRGDTEAFF. As DNA, the CDR3 is TGTGCCAGCAGCTCCTCCGACAGGGGAGACACTGAAGCTTTCTTT.